The clone carrying this T cell receptor (beta chain) was recorded many times. These data originate in a study of regulatory T cells in long-lasting Graves disease. Study-level information: Prior antithyroid drug treatment in newly diagnosed Graves' patients lasted under 3 months.

Time point denoted: newly diagnosed GD, antithyroid drugs for less than 3 months. RNA isolated from PBMCs was used to make the TCR library. The CDR3 loop spans 13 amino acids. V lost 6 bases to trimming and J lost 5 bases, with 13 bases between them. CDR1 and CDR2 from the germline V gene are MDHEN and SYDVKM. Building the TCR beta libraries relied on iRepertoire HTBI primers, and CDR3 regions underwent Arm-PCR. TCRdb redid the calling of the multiplex PCR reads with MiXCR, one entry per CDR3 protein. Of about 530,000 distinct CDR3 sequences listed, approximately 16% are singletons. The data were also submitted as part of a second study, on T cells in Graves' hyperthyroidism and ophthalmopathy. That publication notes: Newly diagnosed hyperthyroidism, duration under 2 months, in patients aged 18 to 65. The study excluded patients with uncontrolled infection, other autoimmune disease, pregnancy or lactation.

The sequences come from peripheral blood mononuclear cells (PBMCs), collected at new diagnosis, from a patient treated with antithyroid drugs. The chain couples TRBV28 to TRBJ2-5, with D possibly TRBD2 on 7 matching bases. The TCR sequence derives from a woman aged 40-60 years with Graves disease. This CDR3 is CASRGGATETQYF. The CDR3 nucleotides read TGTGCCAGCAGGGGGGGGGCGACGGAGACCCAGTACTTC.